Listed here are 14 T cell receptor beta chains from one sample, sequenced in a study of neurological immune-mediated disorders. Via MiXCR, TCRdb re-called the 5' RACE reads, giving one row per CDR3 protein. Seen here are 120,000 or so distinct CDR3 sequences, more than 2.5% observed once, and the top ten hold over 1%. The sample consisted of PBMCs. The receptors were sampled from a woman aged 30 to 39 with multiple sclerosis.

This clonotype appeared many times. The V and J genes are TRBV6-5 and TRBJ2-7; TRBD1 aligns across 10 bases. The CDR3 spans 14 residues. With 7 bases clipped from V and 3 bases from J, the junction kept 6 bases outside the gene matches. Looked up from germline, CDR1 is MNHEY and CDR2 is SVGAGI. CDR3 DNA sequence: TGTGCCAGCACCAGGGGACAGGGGTTCTACGAGCAGTACTTC. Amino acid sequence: CASTRGQGFYEQYF.

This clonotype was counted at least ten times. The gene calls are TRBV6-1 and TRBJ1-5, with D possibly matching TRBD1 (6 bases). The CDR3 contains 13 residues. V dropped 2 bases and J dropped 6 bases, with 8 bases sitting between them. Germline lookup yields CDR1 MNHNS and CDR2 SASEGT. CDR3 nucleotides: TGTGCCAGCAGTGAAACAGGGTTTCAGCCCCAGCATTTT. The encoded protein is CASSETGFQPQHF.

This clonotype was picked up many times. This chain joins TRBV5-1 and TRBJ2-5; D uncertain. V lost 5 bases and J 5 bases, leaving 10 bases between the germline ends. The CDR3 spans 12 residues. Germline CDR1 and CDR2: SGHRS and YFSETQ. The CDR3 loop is CASSSLGETQYF. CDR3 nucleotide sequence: TGCGCCAGCAGTTCTCTCGGGGAGACCCAGTACTTC.

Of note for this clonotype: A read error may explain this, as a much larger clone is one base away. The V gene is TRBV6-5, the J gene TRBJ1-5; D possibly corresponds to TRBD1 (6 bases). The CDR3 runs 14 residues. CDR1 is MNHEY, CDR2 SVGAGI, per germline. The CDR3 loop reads CASSSRGRNQHQHF. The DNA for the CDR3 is TGTGCCAGCAGCTCCAGGGGTCGGAATCAGCACCAGCATTTT.

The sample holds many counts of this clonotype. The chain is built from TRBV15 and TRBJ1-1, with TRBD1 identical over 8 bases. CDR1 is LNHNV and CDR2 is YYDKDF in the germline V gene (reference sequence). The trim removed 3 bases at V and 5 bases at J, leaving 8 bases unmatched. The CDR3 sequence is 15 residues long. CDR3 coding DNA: TGTGCCACCAGCAGGGGCCTCACAGGGGGAACTGAAGCTTTCTTT. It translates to CATSRGLTGGTEAFF.

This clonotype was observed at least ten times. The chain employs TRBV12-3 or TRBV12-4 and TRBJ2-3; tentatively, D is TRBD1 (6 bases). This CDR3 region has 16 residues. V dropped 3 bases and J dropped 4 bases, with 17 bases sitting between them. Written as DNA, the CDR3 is TGTGCCAGCAGTTTTTATGGGGGCGCAGGGCCAGATACGCAGTATTTT. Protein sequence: CASSFYGGAGPDTQYF.

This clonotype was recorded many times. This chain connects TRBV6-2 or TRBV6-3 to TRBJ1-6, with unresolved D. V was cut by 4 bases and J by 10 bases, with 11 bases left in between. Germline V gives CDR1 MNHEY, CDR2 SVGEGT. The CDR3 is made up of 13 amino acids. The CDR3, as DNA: TGTGCCAGCAGTTGGGAGATGAGGTCACCCCTCCACTTT. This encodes CASSWEMRSPLHF.

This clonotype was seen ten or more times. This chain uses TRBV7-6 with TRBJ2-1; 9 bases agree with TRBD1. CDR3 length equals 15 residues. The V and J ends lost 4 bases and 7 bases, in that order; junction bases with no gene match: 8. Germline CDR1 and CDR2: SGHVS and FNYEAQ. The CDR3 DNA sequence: TGTGCCAGCAGCTCTCGACAGGGGGTAGTGAATGAGCAGTTCTTC. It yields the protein CASSSRQGVVNEQFF.

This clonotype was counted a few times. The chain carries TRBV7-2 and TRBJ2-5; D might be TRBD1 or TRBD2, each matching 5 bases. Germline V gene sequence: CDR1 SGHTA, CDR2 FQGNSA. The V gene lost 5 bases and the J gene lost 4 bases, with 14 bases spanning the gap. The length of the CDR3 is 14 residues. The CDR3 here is CASSHRRGAETQYF. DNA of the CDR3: TGTGCCAGCAGCCATAGAAGGGGAGCAGAGACCCAGTACTTC.

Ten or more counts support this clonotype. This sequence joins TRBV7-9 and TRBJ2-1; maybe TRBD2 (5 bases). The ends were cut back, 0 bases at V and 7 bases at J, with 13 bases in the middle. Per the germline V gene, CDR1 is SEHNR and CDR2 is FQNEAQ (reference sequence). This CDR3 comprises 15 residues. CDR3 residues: CASSLAPERANEQFF. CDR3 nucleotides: TGTGCCAGCAGCTTAGCGCCTGAGAGGGCTAATGAGCAGTTCTTC. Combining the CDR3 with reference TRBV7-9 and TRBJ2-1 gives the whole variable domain DTGVSQNPRHKITKRGQNVTFRCDPISEHNRLYWYRQTLGQGPEFLTYFQNEAQLEKSRLLSDRFSAERPKGSFSTLEIQRTEQGDSAMYLCASSLAPERANEQFFGPGTRLTVL.

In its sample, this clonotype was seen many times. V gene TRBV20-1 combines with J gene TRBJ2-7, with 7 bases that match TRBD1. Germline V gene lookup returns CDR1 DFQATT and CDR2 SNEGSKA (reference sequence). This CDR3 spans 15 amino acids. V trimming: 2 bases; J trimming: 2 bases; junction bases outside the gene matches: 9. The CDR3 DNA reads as TGCAGTGCTAGATCCCGACAGGGTCTCACCTACGAGCAGTACTTC. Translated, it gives CSARSRQGLTYEQYF.

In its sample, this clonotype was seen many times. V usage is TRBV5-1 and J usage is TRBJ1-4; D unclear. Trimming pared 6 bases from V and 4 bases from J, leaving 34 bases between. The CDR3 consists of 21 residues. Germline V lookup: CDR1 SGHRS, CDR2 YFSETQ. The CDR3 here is CASNKPQPNSCGHSFNEKLFF. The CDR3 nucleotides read TGCGCCAGCAACAAACCCCAGCCTAATTCGTGTGGTCATTCATTTAATGAAAAACTGTTTTTT.

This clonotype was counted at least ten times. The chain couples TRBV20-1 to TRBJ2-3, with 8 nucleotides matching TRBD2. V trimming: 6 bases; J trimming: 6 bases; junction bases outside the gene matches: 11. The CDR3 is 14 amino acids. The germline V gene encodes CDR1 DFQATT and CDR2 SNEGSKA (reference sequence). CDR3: CSAPTGGGRDTQYF. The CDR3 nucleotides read TGCAGTGCCCCAACCGGGGGGGGCCGTGATACGCAGTATTTT.

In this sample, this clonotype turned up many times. CDR3 loop: CASSFLGQGGEQYF. CDR3 nucleotides: TGTGCCAGCAGCTTCTTGGGGCAGGGCGGCGAGCAGTACTTC. J is TRBJ2-7 and V is TRBV7-8, with D tentatively TRBD1 (5 bases). Trimming removed 3 bases at V and 6 bases at J, with 15 bases between. Germline V gene data show CDR1 as SGHVS and CDR2 as FQNEAQ. The CDR3 extends over 14 amino acids. Drawing the rest from reference TRBV7-8 and TRBJ2-7, the complete variable domain is GAGVSQSPRYKVAKRGQDVALRCDPISGHVSLFWYQQALGQGPEFLTYFQNEAQLDKSGLPSDRFFAERPEGSVSTLKIQRTQQEDSAVYLCASSFLGQGGEQYFGPGTRLTVT.